This T cell receptor beta chain is from a study of beta chain features in type 1 diabetes (dated 2018 in TCRdb). Context from the whole study: Patients and healthy donors did not differ in mean age, gender distribution, total cell number or subset yield. Whereas all 30 or so donors provided naive and central memory subsets, regulatory and stem cell-like memory subsets were isolated from just 8 patients and about 8 healthy donors. The study compared the TCRB repertoires of sorted circulating CD4+ T cell subsets in recently diagnosed type 1 diabetes patients with those in matched healthy donors. A total of 90 million to 120 million sorted cells were examined across all samples, and a strong correlation was observed between cell number per subset and RNA yield.

Each donor gave one peripheral blood draw, approximately 0.11 L on average, collected into heparinised tubes. Naive, central memory, regulatory and stem cell-like memory CD4+ T cells were sorted on a BD FACSAria II using a panel including CD45RO, CCR7, CD25, CD127, CD95 and CD27. Purity was above 95% for every sorted population. PBMCs were isolated right away by Lymphoprep density gradient centrifugation and were stained directly, without culture. To minimize batch effects, samples were stained and sorted in pairs, one healthy donor with one patient per experiment. Concerning this clone: The target of this receptor is not known. No per-base quality is available; no much larger clone lies one base away.

Study-wide findings and limitations: HLA sub-analyses involved small numbers of individuals, so any influence of HLA type on TCRB rearrangement remained unresolved. The naive, central memory and regulatory TCRB repertoires appeared to resemble one another more closely among patients than among healthy donors. At VDJ recombination sites, type 1 diabetes patients had fewer insertions and more deleted nucleotides, which implies abnormalities in thymic rearrangement. Type 1 diabetes patients showed a moderate but significant shortening of TCRB CDR3 length in all four CD4+ subsets. PCR might favor shorter templates, but patient and control samples were amplified and corrected together, so any skew would affect both groups equally. Because cDNA rather than genomic DNA was sequenced, highly expressing activated cells could have been over-represented, although no difference in activation and CD3 levels was found between groups.

The High Capacity cDNA Reverse Transcription Kit was used to reverse transcribe all of the isolated RNA, meaning that expressed TCRB transcripts were what got sequenced. Deep immunoSEQ sequencing was applied to naive, central memory and regulatory T cell samples, giving an average of around 3.4 million total reads per sample. After sorted cells were lysed in RLT buffer, RNA was extracted with DNase-treated RNeasy Micro or Mini kits, with the choice depending on cell number. Each cell subset was processed on its own to prevent cross-contamination, while patient and healthy donor samples were processed together. The immunoSEQ multiplex PCR was used to amplify TCRB sequences from cDNA, generating 87-bp fragments that spanned the CDR3 region. The amplicons were sequenced using the Illumina HiSeq platform. The study's own analysis went as follows. Synthetic template baselines were used to correct PCR bias computationally, reads within Hamming distance 2 were collapsed, and singletons that could not be merged were discarded. Reads were aligned against IMGT so that V, D and J genes, CDR3 length and insertions or deletions at six rearrangement sites could be assigned. Within each subset, clonotype counts were normalized to the number of sorted cells before true diversity and Gini coefficients were calculated with the tcR R package. Repertoire sharing was quantified using the overlap coefficient calculated on TCRB nucleotide sequences. As a proxy for the pre-selection repertoire, out-of-frame TCRB sequences from naive cells were analyzed. TCRdb holds this immuneACCESS table with in-frame rearrangements only. Some clones are missing; in checked studies, unresolved V genes explain under half, and the rest has no known cause. The DNA was the basis for D and trimming; V, J and clone size are from that table. The sample data list about 410,000 clones, and about 15% of these were observed just once. The top ten constitute roughly 0.04% of the sample.

The source is a man aged 25 to 45 in good health. Sample: naive CD4+ T cells from blood. The meaning of the sample's cell subset or site label: true naive CD4+ T cells.

Here the CDR3 is given as CASSLRRLASPTDTQYF. Read as DNA, the sequence is TGTGCCAGCAGCTTAAGAAGGCTAGCTTCTCCCACAGATACGCAGTATTTT. The V and J genes are TRBV7-9 and TRBJ2-3; the D gene is possibly TRBD2, with 5 bases matching. CDR1 SEHNR and CDR2 FQNEAQ were looked up in the germline V gene (reference sequence). Deletion took 2 bases off V and 2 bases off J, with a span of 17 bases between the germline ends. The CDR3 holds 17 amino acids from the cysteine to the phenylalanine. Here the CDR3 DNA is all that survives: 51 bases in frame from base 1.